The 23 T cell receptor beta chains presented below share a single source sample, sequenced in a study of radiation and T cells in renal cell carcinoma. Sample time point: blood 4 weeks post-SBRT, at nephrectomy. Treatment denoted: 15 Gy SBRT to primary tumor, nephrectomy 4 weeks later. Using immunoSEQ multiplex PCR, the repertoire was profiled, and TCRdb retains in-frame clones only, with some absent. The sample contains tens of thousands of clones, around three quarters of which appear only once. The input for sequencing was blood, taken from a patient whose treatment included radiotherapy and nephrectomy. These TCRs come from a man aged 60-69 years with renal cell carcinoma.

The chain is built from TRBV5-1 and TRBJ2-4; the D gene is possibly TRBD2 (5 bases). From germline, CDR1 is SGHRS and CDR2 YFSETQ. Trimming cost V 0 bases and J 9 bases, with 10 bases left between them. The CDR3 has 13 residues. The CDR3 DNA sequence: TGCGCCAGCAGCTTGGCCCGGGATTCCATTCAGTACTTC. This sequence encodes CASSLARDSIQYF.

The rearrangement joins TRBV9 to TRBJ2-2; no definite D call. Germline V CDR1 and CDR2: SGDLS, YYNGEE. The V end lost 4 bases, the J end lost 2 bases, and 3 bases lay between the germline ends. The CDR3 loop spans 12 amino acids. For the CDR3, the DNA is TGTGCCAGCAGCTACAACACCGGGGAGCTGTTTTTT. This gives the protein CASSYNTGELFF.

V is TRBV30 and J is TRBJ1-5, with unresolved D. The CDR3 loop spans 13 amino acids. Germline-derived CDR1 and CDR2 are GTSNPN and SVGIG (reference sequence). Trimming took off 5 bases at V and 9 bases at J, with 17 bases between the two ends. As DNA, the CDR3 is TGTGCCTGGCAGCCGGGAGCGTCGGGGCCCCAGCATTTT. This encodes CAWQPGASGPQHF.

The chain couples TRBV10-3 to TRBJ1-1, with a possible D match to TRBD1 (6 bases). The CDR3 totals 16 residues. V lost 4 bases and J 5 bases, leaving 20 bases between the germline ends. CDR1 is ENHRY and CDR2 is SYGVKD in the germline V gene. The CDR3 protein is CAISAPRGGGGTEAFF. The CDR3 region has the DNA TGTGCCATCAGTGCCCCAAGAGGGGGGGGAGGGACTGAAGCTTTCTTT.

Only one count was recorded for this clone. The chain couples TRBV19 to TRBJ1-5; D is uncertain. The CDR3 loop spans 16 amino acids. The V end lost 4 bases, the J end lost 0 bases, and 13 bases lay between the germline ends. Germline CDR1 and CDR2: LNHDA and SQIVND (reference sequence). The CDR3: CASSKAGAYSNQPQHF. CDR3 in DNA: TGTGCCAGTAGTAAGGCAGGAGCTTATAGCAATCAGCCCCAGCATTTT.

The J gene is TRBJ1-1, the V gene TRBV19, with D hard to call. The CDR3 is 12 amino acids. V was shortened by 6 bases and J by 7 bases, with 12 bases between the two germline ends. Germline CDR1 reads LNHDA; CDR2 reads SQIVND (reference sequence). CDR3 in amino acids: CASSTQTFEAFF. CDR3 bases: TGTGCCAGTAGCACCCAGACATTTGAAGCTTTCTTT.

A single count supports this clone. The chain carries TRBV30 and TRBJ1-3, with 9 bases fitting TRBD1. The CDR3 is 14 amino acids. Germline V gene sequence: CDR1 GTSNPN, CDR2 SVGIG (reference sequence). With V trimmed by 4 bases and J by 2 bases, 3 bases remained unmatched. CDR3 residues: CAWKDRGTGNTIYF. CDR3 DNA sequence: TGTGCCTGGAAGGACAGGGGTACTGGAAACACCATATATTTT.

The CDR3 DNA sequence: TGTGCCAGCAGCCCATCCGGGTCCTCCTACAATGAGCAGTTCTTC. Translating gives CASSPSGSSYNEQFF. V gene TRBV11-3 combines with J gene TRBJ2-1, with D unresolved. The CDR3 has 15 amino acids. The V and J ends lost 5 bases and 0 bases respectively, with 11 bases between them. Germline CDR1 SGHNT, CDR2 YENEEA.

CDR3 residues: CASSQVRQGGPYEQYF. Here the CDR3 DNA reads TGTGCCAGCAGCCAAGTTCGACAGGGAGGCCCCTACGAGCAGTACTTC. This rearrangement joins TRBV14 to TRBJ2-7; D might be TRBD1 (7 bases). The length of the CDR3 is 16 residues. V shed 1 base and J shed 2 bases, with 15 bases lying between them. Germline CDR1 SGHDN, CDR2 FVKESK.

This sequence joins TRBV9 and TRBJ2-5; 12 positions agree with TRBD1. The DNA end favors TRBJ2-7, so the J call may be wrong. The CDR3 spans 15 residues. Germline V gene sequence: CDR1 SGDLS, CDR2 YYNGEE. CDR3 bases: TGTGCCAGCAGCGTATTGGGACAGGGGGCTGGCGAGCAGTACTTC. It specifies CASSVLGQGAGEQYF.

There are a few counts of this clone. V gene TRBV9 combines with J gene TRBJ1-1, with D hard to call. Trimming pared 5 bases from V and 1 base from J, leaving 15 bases between. Germline V gene data show CDR1 as SGDLS and CDR2 as YYNGEE. This CDR3 spans 15 amino acids. The DNA of the CDR3 is TGTGCCAGCAGTGGTGTTGGAGGAGCGAACACTGAAGCTTTCTTT. Amino acid sequence: CASSGVGGANTEAFF.

This clone was picked up a small number of times. The chain couples TRBV19 to TRBJ1-2; TRBD1 agrees at 7 bases. V trimming: 6 bases; J trimming: 13 bases; junction bases outside the gene matches: 11. Germline CDR1 LNHDA, CDR2 SQIVND (reference sequence). The CDR3 contains 12 residues. The DNA of the CDR3 is TGTGCCAGTAGGCTGAGGACAGGAGAATCCACCTTC. Protein product: CASRLRTGESTF.

The chain has TRBV6-1 and TRBJ2-1; the D call may be TRBD1 or TRBD2 (6 bases each). This CDR3 is built from 16 residues. Germline loops: CDR1 MNHNS, CDR2 SASEGT. With 3 bases removed from V and 7 bases from J, the gap between germline ends came to 19 bases. This CDR3 reads CASSEPPGALGNEQFF. The CDR3 DNA follows: TGTGCCAGCAGTGAGCCTCCGGGGGCACTTGGGAATGAGCAGTTCTTC.

The chain joins TRBV25-1 to TRBJ2-5; no definite D call. The CDR3 length is 16 residues. Trimming took 1 base from V and 0 from J, leaving 12 bases between them. Germline CDR1 reads MGHDK; CDR2 reads SYGVNS. For the CDR3, the DNA is TGTGCCAGCAGTGAATGGCAAGGGCTTAACCAAGAGACCCAGTACTTC. Amino acids: CASSEWQGLNQETQYF.

This chain joins TRBV7-9 and TRBJ2-3; D gene unclear. The CDR3 runs 11 residues. The germline CDR1 and CDR2 sequences are SEHNR and FQNEAQ (reference sequence). V lost 3 bases, J lost 5 bases, and 3 bases lay in between. CDR3 in DNA: TGTGCCAGCAGCTTGATAGATACGCAGTATTTT. It translates to CASSLIDTQYF.

The rearrangement uses TRBV11-3 and TRBJ1-1; TRBD1 agrees at 8 bases. The V and J ends lost 1 base and 5 bases, in that order; junction bases with no gene match: 0. The CDR3 consists of 13 residues. Looked up from germline, CDR1 is SGHNT and CDR2 is YENEEA. The CDR3 sequence is CASSLGTGTEAFF. As DNA, the CDR3 is TGTGCCAGCAGCTTAGGGACAGGGACTGAAGCTTTCTTT.

The chain uses TRBV29-1 and TRBJ1-4, with D uncertain. V was clipped by 4 bases and J by 0 bases, with 6 bases between them. The CDR3 has 13 amino acids. CDR1 and CDR2 (germline): SQVTM, ANQGSEA. CDR3: CSVGVATNEKLFF. Written as DNA, the CDR3 is TGCAGCGTTGGCGTGGCAACTAATGAAAAACTGTTTTTT. Full variable domain (outside the CDR3, taken from reference TRBV29-1 and TRBJ1-4): SAVISQKPSRDICQRGTSLTIQCQVDSQVTMMFWYRQQPGQSLTLIATANQGSEATYESGFVIDKFPISRPNLTFSTLTVSNMSPEDSSIYLCSVGVATNEKLFFGSGTQLSVL.

This clone was seen a handful of times. The chain carries TRBV15 and TRBJ1-1, with unresolved D. The germline V and J ends were trimmed by 0 bases and 11 bases, with 13 bases remaining between them. The CDR3 totals 13 residues. Germline values: CDR1 LNHNV, CDR2 YYDKDF (reference sequence). CDR3: CATSRDMVGSAFF. For the CDR3, the DNA is TGTGCCACCAGCAGAGATATGGTCGGATCGGCTTTCTTT.

The chain uses TRBV20-1 and TRBJ2-1; TRBD1 is a possible D gene (5 bases). This CDR3 has 11 residues. Germline lookup yields CDR1 DFQATT and CDR2 SNEGSKA (reference sequence). V lost 6 bases and J 8 bases, leaving 11 bases between the germline ends. CDR3 nucleotide sequence: TGCAGTGCCACCGAAGGGGATGAGCAGTTCTTC. This codes for CSATEGDEQFF.

CDR3 DNA sequence: TGTGCCTGGAGTGTATATGACACTGAAGCTTTCTTT. The encoded protein is CAWSVYDTEAFF. The gene calls are TRBV30 and TRBJ1-1; D gene ambiguous. V was clipped by 0 bases and J by 3 bases, with 5 bases between them. The CDR3 totals 12 residues. In germline, CDR1 is GTSNPN, CDR2 SVGIG (reference sequence).

The chain joins TRBV20-1 to TRBJ2-4; D call uncertain. Trimming stripped 3 bases from V and 7 bases from J, with 7 bases between. Germline V CDR1 and CDR2: DFQATT, SNEGSKA (reference sequence). This CDR3 has 11 residues. The CDR3 here is CSARNGNIQYF. The DNA for the CDR3 is TGCAGTGCTAGGAACGGGAACATTCAGTACTTC.

This chain connects TRBV15 to TRBJ1-3; 8 bases map to TRBD1. This CDR3 is built from 16 residues. CDR1 and CDR2 from the germline V gene are LNHNV and YYDKDF (reference sequence). Trimming at V came to 5 bases and at J to 4 bases, leaving 10 bases not matched to a gene. The CDR3 loop reads CATSASSRGRGNTIYF. DNA of the CDR3: TGTGCCACCAGCGCCTCGTCCAGGGGGCGGGGAAACACCATATATTTT. Using reference TRBV15 and TRBJ1-3 for the parts outside the CDR3, the full variable domain is DAMVIQNPRYQVTQFGKPVTLSCSQTLNHNVMYWYQQKSSQAPKLLFHYYDKDFNNEADTPDNFQSRRPNTSFCFLDIRSPGLGDTAMYLCATSASSRGRGNTIYFGEGSWLTVV.

This CDR3 reads CASSYSPANTEAFF. The CDR3 nucleotides are TGTGCCAGCAGTTACAGCCCTGCGAACACTGAAGCTTTCTTT. The chain combines TRBV6-5 with TRBJ1-1; D gene uncertain. This CDR3 spans 14 amino acids. Trimming took 2 bases from V and 1 from J, leaving 8 bases between them. CDR1 is MNHEY and CDR2 is SVGAGI in the germline V gene.